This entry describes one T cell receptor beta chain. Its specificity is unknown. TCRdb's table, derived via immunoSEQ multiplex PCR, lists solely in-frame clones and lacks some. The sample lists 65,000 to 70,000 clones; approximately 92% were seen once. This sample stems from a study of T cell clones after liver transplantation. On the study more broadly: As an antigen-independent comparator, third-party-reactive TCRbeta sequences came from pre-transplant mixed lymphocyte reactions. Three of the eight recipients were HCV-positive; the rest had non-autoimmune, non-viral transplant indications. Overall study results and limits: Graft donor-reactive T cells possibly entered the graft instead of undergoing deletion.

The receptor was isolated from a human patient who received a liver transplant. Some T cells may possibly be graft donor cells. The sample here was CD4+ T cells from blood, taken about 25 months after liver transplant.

DNA for the CDR3: TGTGCCAGCTCACCGTGGGGCACAGATACGCAGTATTTT. Protein: CASSPWGTDTQYF. The V and J genes are TRBV18 and TRBJ2-3; D unresolved. The CDR3 sequence is 13 residues long. Trimming left V 3 bases short and J 1 base short, with 5 bases between. Germline-derived CDR1 and CDR2 are KGHSH and LQKENI.